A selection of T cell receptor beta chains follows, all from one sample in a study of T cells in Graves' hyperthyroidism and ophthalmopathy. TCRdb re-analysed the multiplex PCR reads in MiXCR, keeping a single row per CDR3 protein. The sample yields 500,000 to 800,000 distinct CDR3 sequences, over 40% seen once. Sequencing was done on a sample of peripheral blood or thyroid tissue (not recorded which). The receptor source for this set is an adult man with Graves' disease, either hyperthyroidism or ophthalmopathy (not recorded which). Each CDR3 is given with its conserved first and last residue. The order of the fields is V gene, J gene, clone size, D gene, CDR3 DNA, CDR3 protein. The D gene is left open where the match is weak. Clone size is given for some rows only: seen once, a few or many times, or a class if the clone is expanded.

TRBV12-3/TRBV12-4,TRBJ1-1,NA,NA,TGTGCCAGCAGTTCGCCCCTTATGACAGGTGAAGCTTTCTTT,CASSSPLMTGEAFF
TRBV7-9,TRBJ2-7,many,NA,TGTGCCAGCAGGGAAGGGGACAACTACGAGCAGTACTTC,CASREGDNYEQYF
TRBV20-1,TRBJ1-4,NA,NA,TGCAGTGCCAGGCGGGCCAATGAAGAACTGTTTTTT,CSARRANEELFF
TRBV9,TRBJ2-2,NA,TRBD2,TGTGCCAGCAGCGTAGGGGGCGGGAGAGGCACCGGGGAGCTGTTTTTT,CASSVGGGRGTGELFF
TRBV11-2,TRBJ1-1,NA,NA,TGTGCCAGCAGCTTAGCTCTCATGAACACTGAAGCTTTCTTT,CASSLALMNTEAFF
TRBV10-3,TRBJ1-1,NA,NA,TGTGCCATCAGTGACGAGGGGAGGAAAGCTTTCTTT,CAISDEGRKAFF
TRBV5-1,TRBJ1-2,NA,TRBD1,TGCGCCAGCAGCGACGGGACAGCCTATGGCTACACCTTC,CASSDGTAYGYTF
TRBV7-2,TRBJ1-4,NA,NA,TGTGCCAGCAGCTTAGGGGGACGGGTTGAAAAACTGTTTTTT,CASSLGGRVEKLFF
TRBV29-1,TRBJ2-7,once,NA,TGCAGCGGGACAATGACAGACCCTTCCTACGAGCAGTACTTC,CSGTMTDPSYEQYF
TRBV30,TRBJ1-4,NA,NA,TGTGCCTGGAGTGTCGTGATCCCAACTAATGAAAAACTGTTTTTT,CAWSVVIPTNEKLFF
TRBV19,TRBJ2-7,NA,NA,TGTGCCAGTAGTATCACCCACTTGGGTTCCTACGAGCAGTACTTC,CASSITHLGSYEQYF
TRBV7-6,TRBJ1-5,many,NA,TGTGCCAGCAGCTTAGCCCCAGCCCAGCCCCAGCATTTT,CASSLAPAQPQHF
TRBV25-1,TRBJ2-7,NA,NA,NA,CVSSPCSARDYEQYF
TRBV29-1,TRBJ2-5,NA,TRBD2,TGCAGCGTCGTGGCGGGAGGGTACCAAGGGACCCAGTACTTC,CSVVAGGYQGTQYF
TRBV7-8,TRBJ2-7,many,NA,TGTGCCAGCAGCTACGGGCCCTACGAGCAGTACTTC,CASSYGPYEQYF
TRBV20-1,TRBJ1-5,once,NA,TGCAGTGCGCTAAACCGGGACGATACCAATCAGCCCCAGCATTTT,CSALNRDDTNQPQHF
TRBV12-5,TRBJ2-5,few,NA,TGTGCTAGAATCGTGGAGGACCAAGAGACCCAGTACTTC,CARIVEDQETQYF
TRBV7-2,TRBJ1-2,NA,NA,TGTGCCAGCAGCTTGGCATCTAGAGATGACTATGGCTACACCTTC,CASSLASRDDYGYTF
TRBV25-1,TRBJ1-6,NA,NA,TGTGCCAGCAGTGAATCCCGGAGCCGTTCACCCCTCCACTTT,CASSESRSRSPLHF
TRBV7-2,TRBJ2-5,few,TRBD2,TGTGCCAGCAGCTTAGGGGCTAGCGGGGGCCAAGAGACCCAGTACTTC,CASSLGASGGQETQYF
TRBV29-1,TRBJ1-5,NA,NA,TGCAGCGTCCGGGACGGGGGTATCCAGCCCCAGCATTTT,CSVRDGGIQPQHF
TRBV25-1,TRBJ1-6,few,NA,TGTGCCAGCAGGAAACCCCAGAGCTCCTATAATTCACCCCTCCACTTT,CASRKPQSSYNSPLHF
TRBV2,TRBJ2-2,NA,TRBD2,TGTGCCAGCAGTTTAGAGGCTAGCGGGAGAACCGGGGAGCTGTTTTTT,CASSLEASGRTGELFF
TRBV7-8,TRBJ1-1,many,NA,TGTGCCAGCAGCTTGTCCAGGGGGAACACTGAAGCTTTCTTT,CASSLSRGNTEAFF
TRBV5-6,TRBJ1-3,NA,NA,TGTGCCAGCAGCGATACACAGGCCTTCTCTGGAAACACCATATATTTT,CASSDTQAFSGNTIYF
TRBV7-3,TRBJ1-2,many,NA,TGTGCCAGCAGCTTAGCTGCAGGGGTCGGCTACACCTTC,CASSLAAGVGYTF
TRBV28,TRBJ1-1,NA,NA,TGTGCCAGCAGTGTAATATCTGGGGGAGGCACTGAAGCTTTCTTT,CASSVISGGGTEAFF
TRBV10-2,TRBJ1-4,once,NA,TGCGCCAGCAGTGAGTCGGAGGCGTCAACTAATGAAAAACTGTTTTTT,CASSESEASTNEKLFF
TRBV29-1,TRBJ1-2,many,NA,TGCAGCGTGGGGGGCCAGGGGTATGGCTACACCTTC,CSVGGQGYGYTF
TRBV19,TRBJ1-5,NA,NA,TGTGCCAGTAGTATAGATCAGGTCGCCTTTGATCAGCCCCAGCATTTT,CASSIDQVAFDQPQHF
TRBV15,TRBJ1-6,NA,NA,TGTGCCACCAGCAGAGTGGGGGAGGCGCCCCTCCACTTT,CATSRVGEAPLHF
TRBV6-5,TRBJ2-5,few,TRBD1,TGTGCCAGCAGTTACTCCATGGACAGGGTGGGAGAGACCCAGTACTTC,CASSYSMDRVGETQYF
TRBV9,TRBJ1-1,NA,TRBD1,TGTGCCAGCAGCCCCCACCCCGGACAGGGACAGAACACTGAAGCTTTCTTT,CASSPHPGQGQNTEAFF
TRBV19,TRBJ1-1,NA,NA,TGTGCCTGGGGTAAGGGAGGGAACACTGAAGCTTTCTTT,CAWGKGGNTEAFF
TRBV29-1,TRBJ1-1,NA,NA,TGCAGCGACAGGGTTACTGAAGCTTTCTTT,CSDRVTEAFF
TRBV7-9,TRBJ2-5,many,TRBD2,TGTGCCAGCAGTCTGCTGGGGGGGGAGACCCAGTACTTC,CASSLLGGETQYF
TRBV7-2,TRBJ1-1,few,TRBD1,TGTGCCAGCAGCTTATCGGGACAGGGGACGAACACTGAAGCTTTCTTT,CASSLSGQGTNTEAFF
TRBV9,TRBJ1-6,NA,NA,TGTGCCAGCAGCCTCCACCGGCGGGACTTAAATTCACCCCTCCACTTT,CASSLHRRDLNSPLHF
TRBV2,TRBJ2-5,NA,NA,TGTACCAGCAGAGAGCCAGAGACCCAGTACTTC,CTSREPETQYF
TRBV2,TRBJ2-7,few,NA,TGTGCCAGCAGCCTCCGCGGGGTAGCCAAACCCCCCAGCGAGCAGTACTTC,CASSLRGVAKPPSEQYF
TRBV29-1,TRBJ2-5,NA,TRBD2,TGCAGCCCGAGACTAGCGGGGAACCAAGAGACCCAGTACTTC,CSPRLAGNQETQYF
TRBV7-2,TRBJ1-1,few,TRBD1,TGTGCCAGCAGCCAAAGGACAGGCGGGGGCACTGAAGCTTTCTTT,CASSQRTGGGTEAFF
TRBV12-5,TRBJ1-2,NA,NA,TGTGCTAGTGGTTTGCCGATACGGAATAGCTACACCTTC,CASGLPIRNSYTF
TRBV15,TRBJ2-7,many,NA,TGTGCCACCAGCAGAAAGGGGTTGCCCTACGAGCAGTACTTC,CATSRKGLPYEQYF
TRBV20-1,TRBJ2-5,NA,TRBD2,TGCAGTGCTAGAGCGGGGGGTCGGGGAGAGACCCAGTACTTC,CSARAGGRGETQYF
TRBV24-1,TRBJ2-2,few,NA,TGTGCCACCAGTGTTAGCAGCTCCACCGGGGAGCTGTTTTTT,CATSVSSSTGELFF
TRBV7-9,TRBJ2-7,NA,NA,TGTGCCAGCAGCCGGACGACTGACTCCGAGCAGTACTTC,CASSRTTDSEQYF
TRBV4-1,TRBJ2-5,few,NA,TGCGCCAGCAGCCAAGTCGTCCCGCAGGGTCAAGAGACCCAGTACTTC,CASSQVVPQGQETQYF
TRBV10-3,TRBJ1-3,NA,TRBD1,TGTGCCAGCCGGGACAGCCTCTACCCGAGGAACACCATATATTTT,CASRDSLYPRNTIYF
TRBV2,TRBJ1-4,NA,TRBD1,TGTGCCAGCAAGATAGACAGGGGGAGTGAAAAACTGTTTTTT,CASKIDRGSEKLFF
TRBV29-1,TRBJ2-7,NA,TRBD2,TGCAGCCTTGAGGGGGGTAGCGGGGCCTACGAGCAGTACTTC,CSLEGGSGAYEQYF
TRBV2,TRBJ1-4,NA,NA,TGTGCCAGCAGGCTACAGGGATCTAATGAAAAACTGTTTTTT,CASRLQGSNEKLFF
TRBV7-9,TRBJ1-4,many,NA,TGTGCCAGCAGCCCGGACGTGGGTGAAAAACTGTTTTTT,CASSPDVGEKLFF
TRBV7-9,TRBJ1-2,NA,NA,TGTGCCAGCAGTAGGGGACCTACCTATGGCTACACCTTC,CASSRGPTYGYTF
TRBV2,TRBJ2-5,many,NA,TGTGCCAGCAGTGCGGGTTTCCAAGAGACCCAGTACTTC,CASSAGFQETQYF